The 13 T cell receptor beta chains below were found in one sample sequenced in a study of blood T cell repertoires in COVID-19. TCRdb keeps only in-frame clones here, not all; method: immunoSEQ multiplex PCR. The sample has some 170,000 clones, 80% to 90% seen once. The sample taken for sequencing was peripheral blood. These receptors all stem from a woman in her fifties or sixties with acute or convalescent COVID-19.

The chain links TRBV11-2 to TRBJ2-5, with 14 nucleotides matching TRBD2. V was clipped by 5 bases and J by 5 bases; unmatched bases: 4. The CDR3 is 15 residues long. Germline loops: CDR1 SGHAT, CDR2 FQNNGV. The CDR3 region has the DNA TGTGCCAGCAGCCCAGGGACTAGCGGGGGCGAGACCCAGTACTTC. This sequence encodes CASSPGTSGGETQYF. The whole variable domain, filled in from reference TRBV11-2 and TRBJ2-5, reads EAGVAQSPRYKIIEKRQSVAFWCNPISGHATLYWYQQILGQGPKLLIQFQNNGVVDDSQLPKDRFSAERLKGVDSTLKIQPAKLEDSAVYLCASSPGTSGGETQYFGPGTRLLVL.

The rearrangement joins TRBV7-2 to TRBJ1-3; D is ambiguous. Trimming took off 1 base at V and 0 bases at J, with 7 bases between the two ends. Germline V gene sequence: CDR1 SGHTA, CDR2 FQGNSA. The CDR3 spans 15 residues. The CDR3: CASSLGVNSGNTIYF. The CDR3 DNA follows: TGTGCCAGCAGCTTAGGAGTCAACTCTGGAAACACCATATATTTT. Together with reference TRBV7-2 and TRBJ1-3, the CDR3 gives the full variable domain: GAGVSQSPSNKVTEKGKDVELRCDPISGHTALYWYRQSLGQGLEFLIYFQGNSAPDKSGLPSDRFSAERTGGSVSTLTIQRTQQEDSAVYLCASSLGVNSGNTIYFGEGSWLTVV.

The genes are TRBV6-5 and TRBJ1-3, with D maybe TRBD1 (5 bases). The CDR3 spans 14 residues. Germline V gives CDR1 MNHEY, CDR2 SVGAGI. Trimming stripped 6 bases from V and 0 bases from J, with 9 bases between. The CDR3 here is CASRTGRSGNTIYF. CDR3 nucleotide sequence: TGTGCCAGCAGAACAGGCCGCTCTGGAAACACCATATATTTT.

The chain is built from TRBV14 and TRBJ2-3; perhaps TRBD2 as D (7 bases). Germline V gene data show CDR1 as SGHDN and CDR2 as FVKESK. This CDR3 is built from 13 residues. Deletions cut 8 bases from V and 5 bases from J, with 14 bases between. CDR3 in amino acids: CASGGGLGDTQYF. The CDR3 DNA follows: TGTGCCAGCGGGGGGGGCCTGGGAGATACGCAGTATTTT.

The chain combines TRBV12-3 or TRBV12-4 with TRBJ2-3; tentative D call: TRBD2 (5 bases). V was trimmed by 6 bases and J by 4 bases, leaving 11 bases between them. The CDR3 is 13 amino acids. The CDR3 nucleotides are TGTGCCAGCAGCCCTATCGGGGCAGATACGCAGTATTTT. It is translated as CASSPIGADTQYF.

The gene calls are TRBV7-3 and TRBJ2-2, with 8 bases lining up with TRBD2. CDR1 is SGHTA and CDR2 is FQGTGA in the germline V gene. V lost 5 bases and J lost 5; bases outside the gene matches: 7. The CDR3 covers 15 residues. CDR3 region: CASSTGLAKTGELFF. CDR3 sequence (DNA): TGTGCCAGCAGCACAGGACTAGCCAAAACCGGGGAGCTGTTTTTT. The full variable domain, in which reference TRBV7-3 and TRBJ2-2 provide the parts outside the CDR3, is GAGVSQTPSNKVTEKGKYVELRCDPISGHTALYWYRQSLGQGPEFLIYFQGTGAADDSGLPNDRFFAVRPEGSVSTLKIQRTERGDSAVYLCASSTGLAKTGELFFGEGSRLTVL.

In DNA, the CDR3 is TGCAGTGCTAGTACAGAGAACTATGGCTACACCTTC. This codes for CSASTENYGYTF. This sequence joins TRBV20-1 and TRBJ1-2, with D unresolved. V was clipped by 3 bases and J by 2 bases, with 7 bases between them. The germline gives CDR1 DFQATT, CDR2 SNEGSKA (reference sequence). The CDR3 sequence is 12 residues long.

This sequence joins TRBV6-2 or TRBV6-3 and TRBJ1-5; D is possibly TRBD1 (6 bases). The germline V and J ends were trimmed by 4 bases and 4 bases, with 14 bases remaining between them. This CDR3 comprises 15 residues. From germline, CDR1 is MNHEY and CDR2 SVGEGT. The CDR3 reads CASSWDTLGNQPQHF. CDR3 nucleotide sequence: TGTGCCAGCAGTTGGGACACCCTTGGGAATCAGCCCCAGCATTTT.

Only a few counts were recorded for this clone. The chain has TRBV3-1 (or the pseudogene TRBV3-2) and TRBJ2-5; tentatively, D is TRBD1 (5 bases). Germline CDR1 reads LGHDT; CDR2 reads YNNKEL (reference sequence). The CDR3 is 13 amino acids. The V end lost 5 bases, the J end lost 4 bases, and 11 bases lay between the germline ends. CDR3 DNA: TGTGCCAGCAGCAAGAATACAGGAGAGACCCAGTACTTC. Its translation is CASSKNTGETQYF.

The chain is built from TRBV5-1 and TRBJ1-1; TRBD1 might be the D (5 bases). This CDR3 is built from 13 residues. The V gene's germline CDR1 is SGHRS and CDR2 YFSETQ. The V and J ends lost 4 bases and 4 bases respectively, with 11 bases between them. CDR3 DNA: TGCGCCAGCAGCACCAGTAGGGGCACTGAAGCTTTCTTT. Translation: CASSTSRGTEAFF.

The V gene is TRBV12-5, the J gene TRBJ1-1; 7 bases match TRBD1. Germline CDR1 reads LGHNT; CDR2 reads FRNRAP. V was pared by 5 bases and J by 4 bases, with 7 bases of the junction left unmatched. The CDR3 has 14 residues. The CDR3 sequence: CASGITGVGTEAFF. The CDR3 DNA reads as TGTGCTAGTGGTATCACAGGGGTGGGCACTGAAGCTTTCTTT.

This chain uses TRBV12-3 or TRBV12-4 with TRBJ2-7, with D maybe TRBD1 (6 bases). V lost 6 bases and J lost 6, with 12 bases in between. The CDR3 is made up of 12 amino acids. The CDR3 DNA follows: TGTGCCAGCAGCAGGCAGGGGATCGAGCAGTACTTC. Translating gives CASSRQGIEQYF.

CDR3 amino acids: CASSPGLVQETQYF. DNA of the CDR3: TGTGCCAGCTCACCAGGACTCGTACAAGAGACCCAGTACTTC. V and J are TRBV18 and TRBJ2-5, with D perhaps TRBD2 (5 bases). The V gene's germline CDR1 is KGHSH and CDR2 LQKENI. The CDR3 has 14 residues. V was shortened by 2 bases and J by 2 bases, with 9 bases between the two germline ends.